This T cell receptor beta chain is from a study of OX40 agonist ivuxolimab in advanced cancers. The table came from immunoSEQ multiplex PCR; TCRdb's copy has only in-frame clones and leaves some out. The data hold around 34,000 clones, with 65% to 85% observed a single time. This CDR3 has 15 residues. V lost 5 bases to trimming and J lost 3 bases, with 16 bases between them. Germline V gene data show CDR1 as MNHEY and CDR2 as SVGAGI. The sequenced sample was CD4+ or CD8+ T cells sorted from blood, obtained in a trial of the OX40 agonist ivuxolimab. The rearrangement links TRBV6-5 to TRBJ1-2; D perhaps matches TRBD1 (6 bases). The receptor comes from an adult with an advanced solid tumor such as melanoma, head and neck, liver or kidney cancer. The CDR3 region is CASSTAGGPYYGYTF. CDR3 bases: TGTGCCAGCAGTACTGCGGGGGGCCCCTACTATGGCTACACCTTC.